This TCR beta chain was recorded in a study of technical replicates of blood from a handful of donors. The protocol was immunoSEQ multiplex PCR, while the TCRdb copy is restricted to in-frame clones and leaves out a portion. Counted here are under 85,000 clones, 96% occurring once; the ten biggest clones make up less than 0.35%. Per germline, CDR1 SGHDN and CDR2 FVKESK. The CDR3 is made up of 14 amino acids. Deletions cut 1 base from V and 5 bases from J, with 9 bases between. Source material: T cells isolated from PBMCs. This TCR came from a human donor in good health. V and J are TRBV14 and TRBJ2-1; D may be TRBD1 (6 bases). CDR3 loop: CASSQVGTHNEQFF. Written as DNA, the CDR3 is TGTGCCAGCAGCCAAGTCGGGACACACAATGAGCAGTTCTTC. The full variable domain, with the rest looked up from reference TRBV14 and TRBJ2-1, is EAGVTQFPSHSVIEKGQTVTLRCDPISGHDNLYWYRRVMGKEIKFLLHFVKESKQDESGMPNNRFLAERTGGTYSTLKVQPAELEDSGVYFCASSQVGTHNEQFFGPGTRLTVL.